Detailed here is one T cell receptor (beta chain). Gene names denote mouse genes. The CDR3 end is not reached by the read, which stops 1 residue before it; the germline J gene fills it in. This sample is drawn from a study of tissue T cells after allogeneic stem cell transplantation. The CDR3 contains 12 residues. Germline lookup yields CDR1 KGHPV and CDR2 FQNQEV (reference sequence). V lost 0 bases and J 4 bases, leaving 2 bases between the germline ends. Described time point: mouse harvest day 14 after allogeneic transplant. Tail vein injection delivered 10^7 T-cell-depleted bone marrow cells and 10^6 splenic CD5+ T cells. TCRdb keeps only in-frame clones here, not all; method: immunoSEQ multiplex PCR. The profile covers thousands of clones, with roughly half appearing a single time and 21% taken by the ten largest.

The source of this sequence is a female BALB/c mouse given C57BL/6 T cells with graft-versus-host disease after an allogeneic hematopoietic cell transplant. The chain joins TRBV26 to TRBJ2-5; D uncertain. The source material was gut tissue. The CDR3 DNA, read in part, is TGTGCCAGCAGTCTGTCCAAAGACACCCAGTAC. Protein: CASSLSKDTQY. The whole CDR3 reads CASSLSKDTQYF.